This TCR beta chain was captured by sequencing in a study of read filtering for tumor transcriptome and immune sequencing. Overall study: Whole-transcriptome libraries were prepared after DNase treatment. Study-wide results and limits: This fraction held mixed bone marrow immune cells after CD138-negative sorting.

There are a few counts of this clonotype. Its antigen is not known. Being one base from a much bigger clone, this may be a read error. Every patient had bone marrow sampled while the disease was active. From about 400 ng of RNA, a library with molecular barcoded alpha/delta and beta/gamma adaptors was made. TCRdb recomputed calls from the reads with MiXCR, one row per CDR3 protein. This table holds tens of thousands of distinct CDR3 sequences, roughly 19% found once. This CDR3 region has 14 residues. From germline, CDR1 is SGHRS and CDR2 YFSETQ. The J gene is TRBJ2-3, the V gene TRBV5-1; D possibly corresponds to TRBD2 (6 bases). Sequenced: a population of CD138-negative cells sorted from bone marrow. The sequence was obtained from a donor at least 40 years old with multiple myeloma. The CDR3, as DNA: TGCGCCAGCAGCTTGGGTGGGAGGCCAGATGCGCAGTATTTT. Its translation is CASSLGGRPDAQYF.